The source of this TCR beta chain is a study of cytomegalovirus exposure and HLA in healthy donors. The PCR used 60 Vbeta and 13 Jbeta primers. TCRdb keeps only in-frame clones here, not all; method: immunoSEQ multiplex PCR. Recorded for this sample: some 120,000 clones. From germline, CDR1 is SQVTM and CDR2 ANQGSEA. CDR3 size: 12 residues. Trimming removed 6 bases at V and 8 bases at J, with 17 bases between. The chain carries TRBV29-1 and TRBJ2-7; a possible D gene is TRBD1 (6 bases). The sequenced sample consisted of PBMCs. The TCR was taken from a man aged 18 to 35 in good health and CMV-seronegative. This chain's CDR3 is CSVLGSQGKQYF. The CDR3 bases are TGCAGCGTCCTGGGGAGTCAGGGGAAGCAGTACTTC.